The 20 T cell receptor beta chains below come from one sample, sequenced in a study of T cell responses to AZD1222 COVID-19 vaccine. Generated by immunoSEQ multiplex PCR, the TCRdb table keeps only in-frame clones and is missing some. The sample records about 42,000 clones, roughly 88% being singletons. The specimen comprised peripheral blood, sampled 28 days after the second AZD1222 dose. The receptors stem from an adult who received the AZD1222 COVID-19 vaccine.

The V gene is TRBV4-1, the J gene TRBJ1-5; D not certain. Trimming removed 0 bases from V and 7 bases from J, with 13 bases in between. In germline, CDR1 is MGHRA, CDR2 YSYEKL. The length of the CDR3 is 15 residues. CDR3 coding DNA: TGCGCCAGCAGCCAAGAGGAAGAGCGCAGGCAGCCCCAGCATTTT. Encoded protein: CASSQEEERRQPQHF.

This rearrangement joins TRBV3-1 (or the pseudogene TRBV3-2) to TRBJ2-5; 8 nucleotides line up with TRBD1. Germline loops: CDR1 LGHDT, CDR2 YNNKEL (reference sequence). V gave up 6 bases and J gave up 5 bases; unmatched junction bases: 5. This CDR3 has 13 residues. CDR3 DNA: TGTGCCAGCAGTCACAGGGGGTCGGAGACCCAGTACTTC. As protein: CASSHRGSETQYF.

This rearrangement joins TRBV12-3 or TRBV12-4 to TRBJ1-1, with D unresolved. Trimming left V 0 bases short and J 4 bases short, with 0 bases between. CDR3 size: 11 residues. The CDR3 coding sequence is TGTGCCAGCAGTTTAGCCACTGAAGCTTTCTTT. Its translation is CASSLATEAFF.

V gene TRBV7-2 combines with J gene TRBJ2-1; TRBD1 matches at 10 bases. The CDR3 length is 15 residues. J gave up 5 bases and V 5 bases, and 6 bases lay outside the gene matches. CDR1 and CDR2 (germline): SGHTA, FQGNSA. CDR3 nucleotides: TGTGCCAGCAGCCTAGACAGGGGGCGGAACAATGAGCAGTTCTTC. Encoded protein: CASSLDRGRNNEQFF. Together with reference TRBV7-2 and TRBJ2-1, the CDR3 gives the full variable domain: GAGVSQSPSNKVTEKGKDVELRCDPISGHTALYWYRQSLGQGLEFLIYFQGNSAPDKSGLPSDRFSAERTGGSVSTLTIQRTQQEDSAVYLCASSLDRGRNNEQFFGPGTRLTVL.

The chain uses TRBV12-3 or TRBV12-4 and TRBJ2-5; 9 bases are shared with TRBD2. The trim removed 6 bases at V and 4 bases at J, leaving 3 bases unmatched. This CDR3 contains 13 residues. CDR3 residues: CASRKAGGETQYF. The CDR3 DNA sequence: TGTGCCAGCAGAAAAGCGGGGGGAGAGACCCAGTACTTC.

This sequence joins TRBV11-2 and TRBJ2-5; 9 bases align to TRBD1. Looked up from germline, CDR1 is SGHAT and CDR2 is FQNNGV. The CDR3 is 16 amino acids. Trimming cost V 0 bases and J 3 bases; bases outside gene matches: 5. The CDR3: CASSLEQGAGEETQYF. CDR3 bases: TGTGCCAGCAGCTTAGAACAGGGGGCTGGAGAAGAGACCCAGTACTTC.

This chain links TRBV9 with TRBJ1-2; D is possibly TRBD1 (5 bases). Looked up from germline, CDR1 is SGDLS and CDR2 is YYNGEE. The ends were cut back, 3 bases at V and 4 bases at J, with 7 bases in the middle. The CDR3 runs 12 residues. As DNA, the CDR3 is TGTGCCAGCAGCGGTGGGGGCTATGGCTACACCTTC. Protein: CASSGGGYGYTF.

The rearrangement joins TRBV28 to TRBJ1-1; D ambiguous. V lost 5 bases and J 1 base, leaving 11 bases between the germline ends. The CDR3 totals 14 residues. Germline assignment: CDR1 MDHEN and CDR2 SYDVKM. In DNA form, the CDR3 reads TGTGCCAGCAGTATTAGACGGGGGAACACTGAAGCTTTCTTT. This translates into CASSIRRGNTEAFF.

The chain carries TRBV29-1 and TRBJ1-3, with 8 bases aligning to TRBD1. The CDR3 runs 12 residues. Germline V gene sequence: CDR1 SQVTM, CDR2 ANQGSEA. Trimming at V came to 5 bases and at J to 4 bases, leaving 1 base not matched to a gene. The CDR3 DNA is TGCAGCGTTTCAGGGGGCGGAAACACCATATATTTT. This gives the protein CSVSGGGNTIYF.

This clone was detected once. This chain joins TRBV7-9 and TRBJ2-1; 9 bases agree with TRBD1. V gave up 5 bases and J gave up 6 bases; unmatched junction bases: 20. Germline V gene data show CDR1 as SEHNR and CDR2 as FQNEAQ (reference sequence). This CDR3 region has 19 residues. CDR3 coding DNA: TGTGCCAGCAGCAGAAACAGGGGGCAGCGGAACGGACCACGCAATGAGCAGTTCTTC. Encoded protein: CASSRNRGQRNGPRNEQFF. Supplemented by reference TRBV7-9 and TRBJ2-1, the full variable domain reads DTGVSQNPRHKITKRGQNVTFRCDPISEHNRLYWYRQTLGQGPEFLTYFQNEAQLEKSRLLSDRFSAERPKGSFSTLEIQRTEQGDSAMYLCASSRNRGQRNGPRNEQFFGPGTRLTVL.

In its sample, this clone was seen once. The chain employs TRBV3-1 (or the pseudogene TRBV3-2) and TRBJ1-2; D call uncertain. CDR1 LGHDT and CDR2 YNNKEL come from the germline V gene (reference sequence). The V gene lost 2 bases and the J gene lost 3 bases, with 16 bases spanning the gap. CDR3 size: 16 residues. The CDR3 nucleotides are TGTGCCAGCAGCCAAAAAAGCCCCAGCCGGGACTATGGCTACACCTTC. Translating gives CASSQKSPSRDYGYTF.

CDR3 sequence (DNA): TGTGCCAGCTCACCACGGCAGGGGACCGGGGAGCTGTTTTTT. This codes for CASSPRQGTGELFF. V gene TRBV18 combines with J gene TRBJ2-2; D might be TRBD1 (6 bases). Germline loops: CDR1 KGHSH, CDR2 LQKENI. The CDR3 is 14 amino acids. V was trimmed by 1 base and J by 5 bases, leaving 8 bases between them.

There are a few counts of this clone. This chain links TRBV11-2 with TRBJ2-2; 11 nucleotides agree with TRBD2. This CDR3 is built from 16 residues. Germline CDR1 reads SGHAT; CDR2 reads FQNNGV. V was clipped by 1 base and J by 5 bases; unmatched bases: 3. The CDR3 is CASSLVASGRTGELFF. The CDR3 DNA reads as TGTGCCAGCAGCTTAGTGGCTAGCGGGAGGACCGGGGAGCTGTTTTTT.

This clone was detected once. This sequence joins TRBV28 and TRBJ1-2; 11 nucleotides match TRBD1. V shed 7 bases and J 4 bases; nucleotides not matched to a gene: 11. Germline CDR1 and CDR2: MDHEN and SYDVKM. CDR3 length equals 16 residues. The CDR3 region has the DNA TGTGCCAGCACCATGGGGGACAGGGGGAGAACCTATGGCTACACCTTC. Its protein is CASTMGDRGRTYGYTF.

This sequence joins TRBV11-2 and TRBJ2-7; 7 positions agree with TRBD1. J lost 1 base, V lost 0 bases, and 3 bases had no gene match. The CDR3 extends over 15 amino acids. The V gene's germline CDR1 is SGHAT and CDR2 FQNNGV. CDR3: CASSLDQTGSYEQYF. CDR3 nucleotide sequence: TGTGCCAGCAGCTTAGACCAGACAGGGTCCTACGAGCAGTACTTC.

This sequence joins TRBV6-5 and TRBJ1-1, with TRBD1 as a possible D gene (6 bases). The ends were cut back, 7 bases at V and 7 bases at J, with 10 bases in the middle. Looked up from germline, CDR1 is MNHEY and CDR2 is SVGAGI. The CDR3 is 11 residues long. CDR3 loop: CASIGQIEAFF. The CDR3 bases are TGTGCCAGCATAGGACAGATTGAAGCTTTCTTT.

The chain combines TRBV6-5 with TRBJ2-3, with 10 bases fitting TRBD1. The CDR3 is 15 residues long. V shed 6 bases, J shed 5 bases, and the junction held 8 bases outside the gene matches. Germline loops: CDR1 MNHEY, CDR2 SVGAGI. The CDR3 loop reads CASRKSGQGLDTQYF. The CDR3, as DNA: TGTGCCAGCAGGAAATCGGGACAGGGGCTAGATACGCAGTATTTT.

This chain links TRBV28 with TRBJ2-3; a weak D match, TRBD1 (7 bases). The V and J ends lost 7 bases and 5 bases respectively, with 16 bases between them. Germline values: CDR1 MDHEN, CDR2 SYDVKM. This CDR3 has 14 residues. CDR3 nucleotides: TGTGCCAGCACCCCGGGGCAGGGGGGAGATACGCAGTATTTT. Its translation is CASTPGQGGDTQYF.

V and J are TRBV10-3 and TRBJ2-1; 9 bases fit TRBD1. Germline V gene sequence: CDR1 ENHRY, CDR2 SYGVKD. Losses at the gene ends were 10 bases for V and 7 bases for J; bases not matched to a gene: 8. The CDR3 spans 13 residues. The CDR3 spells CASTGTGRNEQFF. CDR3 DNA: TGTGCCAGCACCGGGACAGGGCGGAATGAGCAGTTCTTC.

J is TRBJ2-2 and V is TRBV7-8, with 8 bases fitting TRBD1. V lost 2 bases, J lost 6 bases, and 8 bases stayed unmatched. Germline CDR1 reads SGHVS; CDR2 reads FQNEAQ. This CDR3 region has 16 residues. The CDR3 here is CASSLPGGEQSGELFF. CDR3 in DNA: TGTGCCAGCAGCTTACCAGGGGGCGAACAATCCGGGGAGCTGTTTTTT.